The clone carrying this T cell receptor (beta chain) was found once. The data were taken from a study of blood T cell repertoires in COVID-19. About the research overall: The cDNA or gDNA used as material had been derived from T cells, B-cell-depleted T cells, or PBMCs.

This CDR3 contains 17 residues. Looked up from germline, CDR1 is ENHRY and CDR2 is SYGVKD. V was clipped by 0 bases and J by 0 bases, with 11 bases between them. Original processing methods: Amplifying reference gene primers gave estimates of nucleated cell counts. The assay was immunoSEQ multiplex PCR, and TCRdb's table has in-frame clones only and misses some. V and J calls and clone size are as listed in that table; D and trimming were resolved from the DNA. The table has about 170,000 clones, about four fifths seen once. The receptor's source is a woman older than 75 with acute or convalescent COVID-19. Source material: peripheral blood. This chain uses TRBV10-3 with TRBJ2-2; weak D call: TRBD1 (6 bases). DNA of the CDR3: TGTGCCATCAGTGAGTCCCAGGGGCTCGCGAACACCGGGGAGCTGTTTTTT. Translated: CAISESQGLANTGELFF.